This T cell receptor (beta chain) was obtained from a study of neurological immune-mediated disorders. This CDR3 has 13 amino acids. The V gene's germline CDR1 is ENHRY and CDR2 SYGVKD. Trimming removed 10 bases at V and 4 bases at J, with 16 bases between. As to time point: longitudinal time-point 3. Synthesis of cDNA was performed by 5'RACE using 10-nucleotide random UMIs. TCRdb analysed the 5' RACE reads with MiXCR anew, one entry per CDR3 protein. The data hold 95,000 to 110,000 distinct CDR3 sequences, with 11% observed a single time. There are many counts of this clonotype. The V call is TRBV10-3, the J call TRBJ1-1; D is ambiguous. Input material: PBMCs. The receptor's source is a female donor with HTLV-1-associated myelopathy (HAM/TSP). The CDR3, as DNA: TGTGCCACCGAGCCGGGCGAGACCACTGAAGCTTTCTTT. This sequence encodes CATEPGETTEAFF.